This T cell receptor beta chain is from a study of cytomegalovirus exposure and HLA in healthy donors. Study-level points and caveats: Among the CMV-associated chains, a few were confirmed in vitro as specific for CMV antigens. The study put roughly 160 TCR beta chains on its list as cytomegalovirus-associated.

TCRdb's table, derived via immunoSEQ multiplex PCR, lists solely in-frame clones and lacks some. This sample carries about 88,000 clones, roughly 96% of them seen once, and the ten largest clones take roughly 0.78%. On this clone itself: Its antigen remains unknown.

From germline, CDR1 is SGHDT and CDR2 YYEEEE. V lost 4 bases, J lost 0 bases, and 12 bases lay in between. CDR3 length: 15 amino acids. This receptor was taken from a man aged 18 to 30 in good health and CMV-seronegative. The chain carries TRBV5-6 and TRBJ2-3, with unresolved D. Sequences were obtained from PBMCs. This chain's CDR3 is CASSPQRTSTDTQYF. The CDR3 DNA reads TGTGCCAGCAGCCCACAGAGAACTAGCACAGATACGCAGTATTTT.